This T cell receptor beta chain was retrieved from a study of blood T cell repertoires in COVID-19. Study context: Collection of acute and convalescent COVID-19 samples took place in the United States, Italy and Spain. Sample material is recorded as cDNA or gDNA derived from T cells, B-cell-depleted T cells, or PBMCs.

CDR3 length: 17 amino acids. In the original analysis: Cell counts per sample came from amplifying reference gene primers. Clones were sequenced by immunoSEQ multiplex PCR, and TCRdb holds only the in-frame ones, with some missing. V and J calls and clone size are those listed in that table; D and trimming were worked out from the DNA. Here the sample spans about 260,000 clones, about 91% being singletons. Enrolment of Seattle patients took place during active infection, and they were followed longitudinally. The J gene is TRBJ1-3, the V gene TRBV21-1; TRBD1 is the table's D call, not checked against the DNA. TRBV21-1 corresponds to a pseudogene. The sequencing sample was made of peripheral blood. The clonotype was recovered from a person between 18 and 30 years old with COVID-19, enrolled during active disease. The CDR3 bases are TGTGCCAGGAGAATAACAGGTTTCCTGAGCTCTGGAAACACCATATATTTT. Translated, it gives CARRITGFLSSGNTIYF.